This TCR beta chain is drawn from a study of post-analysis software for immune sequencing data. The overall study: There were relapsing-remitting, secondary progressive and progressive-relapsing multiple sclerosis among the disease courses included. Findings and limits, study-wide: Multiple sclerosis patients showed significantly lower normalized Chao1 diversity than controls did. TRBV5-6, TRBV5-1 and TRBV20-1 belonged to a set of a few TRBV segments that were more frequent in patients than controls. Samples prepared in the same batch strongly co-clustered by F measure.

The library was made from cDNA and included unique molecular identifiers. TCRdb ran MiXCR on the PCR reads and lists one entry per CDR3 protein. The repertoire holds about 200,000 distinct CDR3 sequences, with 25% to 30% as singletons. With regard to this clonotype: The antigen is unknown.

The length of the CDR3 is 12 residues. The TCR comes from a girl aged 2 to 17 with multiple sclerosis. Input material: blood. V usage is TRBV1 and J usage is TRBJ1-1; the table calls TRBD1, which could not be checked here. TRBV1 is a documented pseudogene. In nucleotides, the CDR3 is TGCACCAGCAGTCGCCTGGGGGTTCAAGCTTTCTTT. This codes for CTSSRLGVQAFF.